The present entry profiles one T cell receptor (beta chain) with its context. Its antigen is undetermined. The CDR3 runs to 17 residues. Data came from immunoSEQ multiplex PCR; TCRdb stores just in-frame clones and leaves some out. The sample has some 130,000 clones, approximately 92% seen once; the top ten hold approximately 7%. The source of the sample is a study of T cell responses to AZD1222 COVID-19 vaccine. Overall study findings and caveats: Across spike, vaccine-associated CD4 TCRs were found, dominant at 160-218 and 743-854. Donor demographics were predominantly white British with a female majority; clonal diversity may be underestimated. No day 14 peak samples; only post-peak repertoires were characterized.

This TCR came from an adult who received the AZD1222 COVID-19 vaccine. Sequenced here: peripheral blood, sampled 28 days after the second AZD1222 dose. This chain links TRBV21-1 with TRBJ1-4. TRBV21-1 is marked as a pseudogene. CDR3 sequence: CASSKEGGKKPNEKLFF. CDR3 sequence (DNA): TGTGCCAGCAGCAAAGAGGGAGGGAAAAAGCCTAATGAAAAACTGTTTTTT.